Only a few counts were recorded for the clone carrying this T cell receptor beta chain. The data stem from a study of PD-L1 blockade in urothelial cancer. At the level of the study: At 3 weeks (second dose) and 6 weeks after starting treatment, blood was analyzed. Blood-derived samples held a median approximately 150,000 T cells.

The sample's time point: pretreatment peripheral blood. Patients each gave 1 to 8 samples, pretreatment and on-treatment. The CDR3 loop spans 11 amino acids. Germline V lookup: CDR1 MDHEN, CDR2 SYDVKM. V lost 5 bases to trimming and J lost 6 bases, with 8 bases between them. Sequencing used immunoSEQ multiplex PCR; TCRdb keeps in-frame clones, though not all of them. The table shows about 50,000 clones, with around four fifths occurring only once. The rearrangement joins TRBV28 to TRBJ2-7, with no clear D. This sample comprised PBMCs, obtained around atezolizumab (anti-PD-L1) treatment. The source of this sequence is a man in his 70s with urothelial cancer. The CDR3 sequence: CASSPQIEQYF. The DNA for the CDR3 is TGTGCCAGCAGTCCACAGATCGAGCAGTACTTC.